Each of the 32 T cell receptor beta chains below was sequenced from the same sample in a study of vaccination effects on CD4 cells after COVID-19. These receptors have no identified antigens. ViraFEST used viral peptide pools to expand antigen-specific CD4+ T cells before sequencing. Having been cultured for under twelve days, the cells underwent CD4+ T cell isolation. The table came from immunoSEQ multiplex PCR; TCRdb's copy has only in-frame clones and leaves some out. Here the sample spans about 60,000 clones, roughly 81% being singletons. The specimen comprised CD4+ T cells from PBMCs cultured with HCoV-229E spike peptides, sampled before COVID-19 vaccination. The receptors originated from a human donor who received a COVID-19 vaccine.

This chain links TRBV25-1 with TRBJ1-3; perhaps TRBD1 as D (5 bases). V was cut by 6 bases and J by 0 bases, with 12 bases left in between. CDR3 length: 15 amino acids. Germline lookup yields CDR1 MGHDK and CDR2 SYGVNS. The CDR3 sequence: CASRGAGNSGNTIYF. DNA for the CDR3: TGTGCCAGCAGGGGAGCAGGGAACTCTGGAAACACCATATATTTT.

The CDR3 region is CASSLGELQYV. The CDR3 nucleotides read TGTGCCAGCAGCTTAGGCGAGCTACAGTACGTC. The V gene is TRBV7-9, the J gene TRBJ2-7; D uncertain. V was cut by 1 base and J by 10 bases, with 8 bases left in between. Germline V gives CDR1 SEHNR, CDR2 FQNEAQ (reference sequence). The CDR3 covers 11 residues.

The genes are TRBV19 and TRBJ1-5; D unclear. Germline V gene data show CDR1 as LNHDA and CDR2 as SQIVND (reference sequence). This CDR3 has 13 amino acids. The V end lost 6 bases, the J end lost 5 bases, and 11 bases lay between the germline ends. The CDR3 coding sequence is TGTGCCAGTAGCCCCCCTTCGGATCAGCCCCAGCATTTT. This translates into CASSPPSDQPQHF.

The rearrangement joins TRBV5-1 to TRBJ2-3; D might be TRBD1 (5 bases). This CDR3 spans 14 amino acids. Trimming left V 0 bases short and J 2 bases short, with 7 bases between. Germline values: CDR1 SGHRS, CDR2 YFSETQ. The CDR3: CASSLEGYTDTQYF. Written as DNA, the CDR3 is TGCGCCAGCAGCTTGGAGGGGTACACAGATACGCAGTATTTT.

This sequence joins TRBV24-1 and TRBJ2-5; D remains unclear. In germline, CDR1 is KGHDR, CDR2 SFDVKD. V dropped 5 bases and J dropped 2 bases, with 8 bases sitting between them. CDR3 length: 13 residues. CDR3 loop: CATSGRWQETQYF. The CDR3 DNA is TGTGCCACCAGTGGTAGGTGGCAAGAGACCCAGTACTTC.

The rearrangement uses TRBV7-8 and TRBJ1-6, with 8 bases identical to TRBD1. The CDR3 has 15 residues. Germline lookup yields CDR1 SGHVS and CDR2 FQNEAQ. V lost 2 bases and J lost 11; bases outside the gene matches: 8. The CDR3 protein is CASSLSPGGRTPLHF. The CDR3 DNA follows: TGTGCCAGCAGCTTATCTCCAGGGGGCAGGACACCCCTCCACTTT.

The chain combines TRBV18 with TRBJ1-5; no definite D call. Germline V gene sequence: CDR1 KGHSH, CDR2 LQKENI. The V end was cut by 4 bases, the J end by 0 bases, with 10 bases between. The CDR3 is 15 amino acids. CDR3 nucleotide sequence: TGTGCCAGCTCACGAGTAGGCAGTAGCAATCAGCCCCAGCATTTT. As protein: CASSRVGSSNQPQHF. The full variable domain, its missing parts supplied by reference TRBV18 and TRBJ1-5, is NAGVMQNPRHLVRRRGQEARLRCSPMKGHSHVYWYRQLPEEGLKFMVYLQKENIIDESGMPKERFSAEFPKEGPSILRIQQVVRGDSAAYFCASSRVGSSNQPQHFGDGTRLSIL.

The chain carries TRBV4-2 and TRBJ2-1, with D hard to call. There are 11 residues in the CDR3. Germline V lookup: CDR1 LGHNA, CDR2 YNFKEQ. Trimming shortened V by 1 base and J by 9 bases, and 4 bases separated the two germline ends. The CDR3 DNA reads as TGTGCCAGCAGCCAAGGGACTGAGCAGTTCTTC. It translates to CASSQGTEQFF.

J is TRBJ1-4 and V is TRBV28; weak D call: TRBD1 (5 bases). CDR3 size: 13 residues. Germline values: CDR1 MDHEN, CDR2 SYDVKM. Trimming stripped 3 bases from V and 5 bases from J, with 7 bases between. Here the CDR3 DNA reads TGTGCCAGCAGTTTGGAGGGGAATGAAAAACTGTTTTTT. It is translated as CASSLEGNEKLFF.

The sample holds a few counts of this clone. The CDR3 region has the DNA TGTGCCAGTAGTATAAACCCACAGGGAGTAGATACGCAGTATTTT. It codes for CASSINPQGVDTQYF. The chain carries TRBV19 and TRBJ2-3; TRBD1 might be the D (6 bases). The CDR3 consists of 15 residues. The V end was cut by 2 bases, the J end by 5 bases, with 14 bases between. The germline CDR1 and CDR2 sequences are LNHDA and SQIVND (reference sequence).

This clone was counted once. The genes are TRBV19 and TRBJ2-2; 10 bases are a match to TRBD2. Germline V gives CDR1 LNHDA, CDR2 SQIVND (reference sequence). The trim removed 7 bases at V and 5 bases at J, leaving 7 bases unmatched. The CDR3 covers 15 residues. The DNA of the CDR3 is TGTGCCAGTAAGCGAGCGGGGGGGGAAACCGGGGAGCTGTTTTTT. Residues: CASKRAGGETGELFF.

The rearrangement links TRBV4-1 to TRBJ1-2; no clear D. This CDR3 region has 14 residues. Between the trimmed V and J ends, which lost 0 bases and 7 bases, there was a span of 12 bases. CDR1 is MGHRA and CDR2 is YSYEKL in the germline V gene. The DNA for the CDR3 is TGCGCCAGCAGCCAAGAGTTGAGGGAATCTGGCTACACCTTC. Translation gives CASSQELRESGYTF.

This clone was seen only once. The CDR3 sequence: CASSFQGAGDTEAFF. The CDR3 DNA reads TGTGCCAGCAGCTTCCAGGGGGCAGGGGACACTGAAGCTTTCTTT. The rearrangement joins TRBV7-3 to TRBJ1-1; 8 bases line up with TRBD1. This CDR3 has 15 residues. Germline CDR1 and CDR2: SGHTA and FQGTGA. Unmatched junction bases numbered 6, after V lost 3 bases and J lost 3 bases.

This clone was recorded once. CDR3 sequence: CASSLSGGTALKNTEAFF. In DNA, the CDR3 is TGTGCCAGCAGTTTATCTGGAGGGACAGCTTTAAAGAACACTGAAGCTTTCTTT. This sequence joins TRBV27 and TRBJ1-1; TRBD1 matches at 7 bases. This CDR3 contains 18 residues. Per the germline V gene, CDR1 is MNHEY and CDR2 is SMNVEV (reference sequence). The trim removed 0 bases at V and 1 base at J, leaving 11 bases unmatched.

CDR3 sequence: CASSSNVAGGGETQYF. In DNA form, the CDR3 reads TGTGCCAGCAGTTCGAATGTAGCGGGGGGGGGAGAGACCCAGTACTTC. The rearrangement links TRBV28 to TRBJ2-5; 11 bases match TRBD2. The CDR3 is 16 residues long. V gave up 4 bases and J gave up 4 bases; unmatched junction bases: 8. From germline, CDR1 is MDHEN and CDR2 SYDVKM. Using reference TRBV28 and TRBJ2-5 for the parts outside the CDR3, the full variable domain is DVKVTQSSRYLVKRTGEKVFLECVQDMDHENMFWYRQDPGLGLRLIYFSYDVKMKEKGDIPEGYSVSREKKERFSLILESASTNQTSMYLCASSSNVAGGGETQYFGPGTRLLVL.

The V call is TRBV7-2, the J call TRBJ2-1; no clear D gene. The CDR3 totals 14 residues. V was pared by 1 base and J by 7 bases, with 11 bases between. From germline, CDR1 is SGHTA and CDR2 FQGNSA. In DNA form, the CDR3 reads TGTGCCAGCAGCTTAGGACGGTCTGCGAATGAGCAGTTCTTC. Protein product: CASSLGRSANEQFF.

The V gene is TRBV3-1 (or the pseudogene TRBV3-2), the J gene TRBJ2-5, with 8 bases fitting TRBD1. Germline values: CDR1 LGHDT, CDR2 YNNKEL (reference sequence). V trimming: 0 bases; J trimming: 5 bases; junction bases outside the gene matches: 8. The CDR3 covers 16 residues. The CDR3 bases are TGTGCCAGCAGCCAAGATTTAACAGGGGGATTGGAGACCCAGTACTTC. Its protein is CASSQDLTGGLETQYF.

The genes are TRBV7-2 and TRBJ2-3; 9 nucleotides align to TRBD1. The CDR3 has 14 residues. The germline CDR1 and CDR2 sequences are SGHTA and FQGNSA. Trimming at V came to 5 bases and at J to 4 bases, leaving 4 bases not matched to a gene. The CDR3 region is CASSGTGGPDTQYF. DNA of the CDR3: TGTGCCAGCAGCGGAACAGGGGGCCCAGATACGCAGTATTTT.

V gene TRBV7-8 combines with J gene TRBJ2-3; 10 bases are shared with TRBD2. Trimming took 5 bases from V and 5 from J; bases not matched to a gene: 16. CDR1 is SGHVS and CDR2 is FQNEAQ in the germline V gene. This CDR3 has 18 amino acids. The CDR3: CASSPRRGEAGGQDTQYF. The CDR3, as DNA: TGTGCCAGCAGCCCCCGGAGGGGTGAAGCGGGGGGGCAAGATACGCAGTATTTT. Complete variable domain (other parts from reference TRBV7-8 and TRBJ2-3): GAGVSQSPRYKVAKRGQDVALRCDPISGHVSLFWYQQALGQGPEFLTYFQNEAQLDKSGLPSDRFFAERPEGSVSTLKIQRTQQEDSAVYLCASSPRRGEAGGQDTQYFGPGTRLTVL.

The chain is built from TRBV28 and TRBJ1-5; D may be TRBD1 (6 bases). This CDR3 contains 16 residues. Germline V lookup: CDR1 MDHEN, CDR2 SYDVKM. Trimming shortened V by 3 bases and J by 6 bases, and 18 bases separated the two germline ends. As DNA, the CDR3 is TGTGCCAGCAGTTTTTCCCCTAGGGGGGGGTTTCAGCCCCAGCATTTT. It codes for CASSFSPRGGFQPQHF. The full variable domain, in which reference TRBV28 and TRBJ1-5 provide the parts outside the CDR3, is DVKVTQSSRYLVKRTGEKVFLECVQDMDHENMFWYRQDPGLGLRLIYFSYDVKMKEKGDIPEGYSVSREKKERFSLILESASTNQTSMYLCASSFSPRGGFQPQHFGDGTRLSIL.

The chain is built from TRBV2 and TRBJ2-5; 8 nucleotides align to TRBD2. The CDR3 consists of 14 residues. The V segment lost 6 bases and the J segment 4 bases; nucleotides outside the gene matches: 7. Germline CDR1 is SNHLY and CDR2 is FYNNEI. CDR3: CASSPTAGGETQYF. The CDR3 coding sequence is TGTGCCAGCAGCCCCACTGCGGGGGGAGAGACCCAGTACTTC.

The chain has TRBV7-2 and TRBJ1-5, with unresolved D. The ends were cut back, 5 bases at V and 11 bases at J, with 16 bases in the middle. There are 13 residues in the CDR3. The germline V gene has CDR1 SGHTA and CDR2 FQGNSA. Here the CDR3 reads CASSQEVQRAQHF. CDR3 in DNA: TGTGCCAGCAGCCAGGAGGTGCAGCGCGCCCAGCATTTT.

The chain uses TRBV19 and TRBJ1-1; tentative D call: TRBD1 (5 bases). CDR3 size: 13 residues. CDR1 and CDR2 (germline): LNHDA, SQIVND (reference sequence). V lost 4 bases and J lost 7, with 13 bases in between. The CDR3 loop reads CASSRGHILEAFF. CDR3 in DNA: TGTGCCAGTAGTAGAGGACACATTCTTGAAGCTTTCTTT.

The chain has TRBV4-1 and TRBJ2-1; no clear D gene. V was pared by 6 bases and J by 2 bases, with 14 bases between. The CDR3 spans 15 residues. The germline gives CDR1 MGHRA, CDR2 YSYEKL. The CDR3 loop reads CASSRVPGPYNEQFF. The CDR3 nucleotides are TGCGCCAGCAGTCGTGTGCCGGGCCCCTACAATGAGCAGTTCTTC.

This clone has only one observation. J is TRBJ2-7 and V is TRBV11-3, with 8 nucleotides matching TRBD1. The CDR3 loop spans 14 amino acids. Losses at the gene ends were 5 bases for V and 0 bases for J; bases not matched to a gene: 3. From germline, CDR1 is SGHNT and CDR2 YENEEA. The CDR3 DNA sequence: TGTGCCAGCAGCCCGGGACAGGCCTCCTACGAGCAGTACGTC. Translating it yields CASSPGQASYEQYV.

This chain connects TRBV12-3 or TRBV12-4 to TRBJ2-3, with no clear D. Trimming stripped 2 bases from V and 6 bases from J, with 3 bases between. The CDR3 loop spans 11 amino acids. In nucleotides, the CDR3 is TGTGCCAGCAGTTTAAGGGATACGCAGTATTTT. This codes for CASSLRDTQYF.

The chain is built from TRBV28 and TRBJ1-5, with D possibly matching TRBD1 (6 bases). The CDR3 runs to 14 residues. V lost 11 bases and J 2 bases, leaving 16 bases between the germline ends. Germline lookup yields CDR1 MDHEN and CDR2 SYDVKM. This CDR3 is CASRGGGGNQPQHF. The CDR3 coding sequence is TGTGCCTCCAGGGGAGGTGGGGGCAATCAGCCCCAGCATTTT.

J is TRBJ2-3 and V is TRBV6-4; 10 positions agree with TRBD2. The germline gives CDR1 MRHNA, CDR2 SNTAGT. This CDR3 region has 18 residues. V lost 5 bases to trimming and J lost 2 bases; unmatched junction nucleotides: 13. DNA of the CDR3: TGTGCCAGCAGTTTACTCCGCGGACTAGCGGACACCACAGATACGCAGTATTTT. Protein: CASSLLRGLADTTDTQYF.

This clone has more than one count but fewer than ten. V usage is TRBV7-9 and J usage is TRBJ1-1, with TRBD1 matching 8 bases. Germline values: CDR1 SEHNR, CDR2 FQNEAQ (reference sequence). CDR3 size: 16 residues. V was clipped by 5 bases and J by 0 bases; unmatched bases: 8. The DNA of the CDR3 is TGTGCCAGCAGCGTGGACAGGGAGAGGCTGAACACTGAAGCTTTCTTT. This encodes CASSVDRERLNTEAFF.

This clone was recorded a few times. This chain connects TRBV5-1 to TRBJ1-1, with 8 positions matching TRBD1. This CDR3 comprises 14 residues. V lost 0 bases and J lost 4; bases outside the gene matches: 2. Per germline, CDR1 SGHRS and CDR2 YFSETQ. In nucleotides, the CDR3 is TGCGCCAGCAGCTTGGAACAGGGGGGCACTGAAGCTTTCTTT. It is translated as CASSLEQGGTEAFF.

This clone showed up just once. The V gene is TRBV7-2, the J gene TRBJ2-1; a possible D gene is TRBD2 (7 bases). The CDR3 covers 16 residues. CDR1 and CDR2 from the germline V gene are SGHTA and FQGNSA. V dropped 6 bases and J dropped 9 bases, with 24 bases sitting between them. CDR3 nucleotides: TGTGCCAGCAGTCAGGGTTGGGGGGGGCCGGAGGGTGAGCAGTTCTTC. It translates to CASSQGWGGPEGEQFF.

The chain is built from TRBV11-2 and TRBJ2-1; 11 bases are a match to TRBD1. Germline trimming cut 4 bases from V and 3 bases from J; bases unmatched to any gene: 8. The CDR3 sequence is 17 residues long. The germline CDR1 and CDR2 sequences are SGHAT and FQNNGV. CDR3 amino acids: CASSSRYGTGGYNEQFF. The CDR3 coding sequence is TGTGCCAGCAGCTCCAGGTACGGGACAGGGGGCTACAATGAGCAGTTCTTC.